These T cell receptor beta chains were read from a single sample in a study of human T cells and chemical hapten exposure. Each CDR3 protein is one row after TCRdb ran MiXCR on the RACE reads. Of fewer than 200,000 distinct CDR3 sequences in the sample, 25% to 35% were seen once. Material: whole blood, obtained in connection with sensitization to the hapten diphenylcyclopropenone (DPC). These receptors were obtained from a woman between 18 and 29 years old with alopecia areata. Some clones in this sample may be carry-over from other donors' samples. Both conserved end residues are part of each CDR3. The D gene is left open where the match is weak. Rows give clone size only sometimes, using once, few, many, or a class for an expanded clone.

many	TRBV28	TRBD1	TRBJ1-2	14	TGTGCCAGCCCAACTACGGACAGGGATGATGGCTACACCTTC	CASPTTDRDDGYTF
few	TRBV6-1	.	TRBJ1-1	18	TGTGCCAGCAGTGAAGCGCTTCGACATGGCTTGGTAAAAACTGAAGCTTTCTTT	CASSEALRHGLVKTEAFF
.	TRBV29-1	TRBD1	TRBJ2-7	14	TGCAGCGGGGGACAGGGGTCTGAAGGCTACGAGCAGTACTTC	CSGGQGSEGYEQYF
.	TRBV12-3/TRBV12-4	.	TRBJ2-1	15	TGTGCCAGCAGTCCCAGTCCGGAAGCGGTAGGTGAGCAGTTCTTC	CASSPSPEAVGEQFF
.	TRBV5-8	TRBD2	TRBJ2-7	14	TGTGCCAGCAGCGTGACTAGCGGGATATACGAGCAGTACTTC	CASSVTSGIYEQYF
.	TRBV6-5	.	TRBJ2-7	13	TGTGCCAGCAGATCGGACGGAGGGAGGGAGCAGTACTTC	CASRSDGGREQYF
.	TRBV12-3/TRBV12-4	.	TRBJ2-3	16	TGTGCCAGCAGTCCCCCCTGGGACAAGAGCACAGATACGCAGTATTTT	CASSPPWDKSTDTQYF
few	TRBV7-9	.	TRBJ2-7	14	TGTGCCAGCAGCCTAATGCCGAAGCCCCACGAGCAGTACTTC	CASSLMPKPHEQYF
few	TRBV29-1	.	TRBJ1-1	12	TGCAGCGTCGGACTTACGGCGGGTGTGGCTTTCTTT	CSVGLTAGVAFF
few	TRBV12-3/TRBV12-4	TRBD1	TRBJ1-2	12	TGTGCCAGCAGAACTACAGGGGATGGCTACACCTTC	CASRTTGDGYTF
.	TRBV20-1	.	TRBJ1-5	14	TGCAGTGCTCAATGGGGGGGGCGCGGTCAGCCCCAGCATTTT	CSAQWGGRGQPQHF
.	TRBV24-1	TRBD2	TRBJ2-1	15	TGTGCCACCAGTGATCCGGGACTAGCGGTGGGGGAGCAGTTCTTC	CATSDPGLAVGEQFF
.	TRBV27	.	TRBJ2-7	15	TGTGCCAGCGCCCTGGGCGGGGGCTACCCCTACGAGCAGTACTTC	CASALGGGYPYEQYF
.	TRBV7-9	.	TRBJ1-2	14	TGTGCCAGCAGCTGGCTGGGAGCCCGCTATGGCTACACCTTC	CASSWLGARYGYTF
.	TRBV20-1	TRBD2	TRBJ2-2	13	TGCAGTGCAAGGGGACTAGCAACCGGGGAGCTGTTTTTT	CSARGLATGELFF
few	TRBV5-1	TRBD1	TRBJ2-7	16	TGCGCCAGCAGCTTCCTGTCGGGACAGGTCTCCTACGAGCAGTACTTC	CASSFLSGQVSYEQYF
.	TRBV27	.	TRBJ1-2	14	TGTGCCAGCAGTACGATCAGGTCCCGGGATGGCTACACCTTC	CASSTIRSRDGYTF
.	TRBV2	TRBD2	TRBJ2-1	14	TGTGCCAGCCTACTAGCGGGGGGGCGAGCGGATCAGTTCTTC	CASLLAGGRADQFF
many	TRBV5-1	.	TRBJ2-3	14	TGCGCCAGCAGCCCGAAAACTGTTCAGGATACGCAGTATTTT	CASSPKTVQDTQYF
many	TRBV12-3/TRBV12-4	TRBD1	TRBJ1-2	16	TGTGCCAGCAGTTTATTCGGGACAGGACCTAACTATGGCTACACCTTC	CASSLFGTGPNYGYTF
.	TRBV27	TRBD1	TRBJ2-2	14	TGTGCCAGCAGTTTGACAGGGGCCACCGGGGAGCTGTTTTTT	CASSLTGATGELFF
.	TRBV20-1	.	TRBJ2-1	13	TGCAGTGCTCCTTGGAGTAGCGGAAATGAGCAGTTCTTC	CSAPWSSGNEQFF
.	TRBV29-1	.	TRBJ1-3	13	TGCAGCGTTGAAGATCGGTTTGGAAACACCATATATTTT	CSVEDRFGNTIYF
.	TRBV6-5	.	TRBJ2-3	17	TGTGCCAGCAGCAACTCTAAGGGTGGCGGCTTCACAGATACGCAGTATTTT	CASSNSKGGGFTDTQYF
few	TRBV7-9	.	TRBJ1-1	12	TGTGCCAGCAGCTCCCAGGGGCATGAAGCTTTCTTT	CASSSQGHEAFF
.	TRBV15	.	TRBJ2-3	15	TGTGCCACCAGCAGAGAGGCACTAGCAACAGATACGCAGTATTTT	CATSREALATDTQYF
few	TRBV27	.	TRBJ2-7	15	TGTGCCAGCAGTTTAAGGGGGGCCGGTCGCTACGAGCAGTACTTC	CASSLRGAGRYEQYF
.	TRBV29-1	TRBD1	TRBJ1-2	11	TGCAGCATCCGGGACAGAGCCGGCTACACCTTC	CSIRDRAGYTF
few	TRBV20-1	.	TRBJ2-5	15	TGCAGTGCTGGTGGACAGTTTCCCCTCCAAGAGACCCAGTACTTC	CSAGGQFPLQETQYF
few	TRBV9	.	TRBJ2-4	15	TGTGCCAGCAGCGTAGGAGGAGAAGCCAAAAACATTCAGTACTTC	CASSVGGEAKNIQYF
.	TRBV6-5	.	TRBJ2-7	12	TGTGCCAGCACCCCCGACAGGACCGAGCAGTACTTC	CASTPDRTEQYF
few	TRBV20-1	.	TRBJ1-5	14	TGCAGTGCTGGGCCCGACCGCAGCAATCAGCCCCAGCATTTT	CSAGPDRSNQPQHF
.	TRBV5-1	TRBD2	TRBJ2-4	17	TGCGCCAGCAGCTTGGATGGGGCGGGAGGGGCCAAAAACATTCAGTACTTC	CASSLDGAGGAKNIQYF
.	TRBV6-2/TRBV6-3	.	TRBJ1-1	14	TGTGCCAGCAGTCGACAGTTTCGGACCACTGAAGCTTTCTTT	CASSRQFRTTEAFF
many	TRBV11-2	.	TRBJ1-1	14	TGTGCCAGCAGCCCAAGGGCGGTAGGCGCTGAAGCTTTCTTT	CASSPRAVGAEAFF
.	TRBV20-1	TRBD2	TRBJ2-1	18	TGCAGTGCTAGAGTGACTAGCGGCTCCACTGGCCCGTACAATGAGCAGTTCTTC	CSARVTSGSTGPYNEQFF
many	TRBV6-4	.	TRBJ2-2	14	TGTGCCAGCCGCCCCGGGGCTGACAGCGGGGAGCTGTTTTTT	CASRPGADSGELFF
few	TRBV4-1	TRBD1	TRBJ1-4	13	TGCGCCAGTACCGGGACAGGAAAAGAAAAACTGTTTTTT	CASTGTGKEKLFF
.	TRBV3-1	TRBD1	TRBJ1-2	14	TGTGCCAGCAGCCAAAAAGGGACAGGGAATGGCTACACCTTC	CASSQKGTGNGYTF
.	TRBV12-3/TRBV12-4	.	TRBJ2-3	16	TGTGCCAGCAGCCACCGGGGGAGGGGGGAGGCAGATACGCAGTATTTT	CASSHRGRGEADTQYF
many	TRBV29-1	.	TRBJ2-5	12	TGCAGCGTTGATAAAGGAGGGAAGACCCAGTACTTC	CSVDKGGKTQYF
few	TRBV12-3/TRBV12-4	TRBD2	TRBJ2-1	17	TGTGCCAGCAGTGGGGAGGGACTAGCGAATACTAGAGGGGAGCAGTTCTTC	CASSGEGLANTRGEQFF
few	TRBV12-3/TRBV12-4	TRBD1	TRBJ1-1	13	TGTGCCAGCAGTATACCCGGGACAGGGATCGCTTTCTTT	CASSIPGTGIAFF
once	TRBV9	.	TRBJ2-1	14	TGTGCCAGCAGCGTTGAGGGGGGGTACAATGAGCAGTTCTTC	CASSVEGGYNEQFF
.	TRBV12-3/TRBV12-4	TRBD1	TRBJ1-2	14	TGTGCCAGCAGTTTCGGCAGGGGGGTGTATGGCTACACCTTC	CASSFGRGVYGYTF
.	TRBV29-1	TRBD2	TRBJ2-1	15	TGCAGCGTTGAAGAGCTAGCGGGAGCCGGTCATGAGCAGTTCTTC	CSVEELAGAGHEQFF
.	TRBV11-2	TRBD1	TRBJ1-4	16	TGTGCCAGCAGCGCCCAGGGGGGCAGGGGTAATGAAAAACTGTTTTTT	CASSAQGGRGNEKLFF